The 21 T cell receptor beta chains in this list originate from one sample, sequenced in a study of CD8+ T cells in alopecia areata. Indicated treatment: oral pan-JAK inhibitor, 5-10 mg twice daily. Reverse transcribed after extraction, RNA yielded cDNA as the sequencing template. Profiling relied on immunoSEQ multiplex PCR, and the TCRdb table lists in-frame clones only, not all of them. The sample has approximately 180,000 clones; 53% are singletons. The starting material was CD8+ T cells sorted from blood, obtained at week 24, from a patient treated with tofacitinib. The receptor source for this set is a human donor with alopecia areata.

This clone was picked up one time. CDR3 residues: CAWSVQFRDEAFF. CDR3 DNA sequence: TGTGCCTGGAGTGTACAATTTCGGGATGAAGCTTTCTTT. This chain joins TRBV30 and TRBJ1-1; no reliable D call. V gave up 0 bases and J gave up 7 bases, with 12 bases separating them. From germline, CDR1 is GTSNPN and CDR2 SVGIG (reference sequence). The CDR3 spans 13 residues. The full variable domain, completed using reference TRBV30 and TRBJ1-1, is SQTIHQWPATLVQPVGSPLSLECTVEGTSNPNLYWYRQAAGRGLQLLFYSVGIGQISSEVPQNLSASRPQDRQFILSSKKLLLSDSGFYLCAWSVQFRDEAFFGQGTRLTVV.

Only a few counts were recorded for this clone. This chain links TRBV29-1 with TRBJ2-2, with TRBD2 as a possible D gene (6 bases). Germline CDR1 reads SQVTM; CDR2 reads ANQGSEA. The CDR3 is 14 amino acids. Trimming pared 1 base from V and 4 bases from J, leaving 10 bases between. CDR3: CSVEAGESTGELFF. The CDR3 nucleotides read TGCAGCGTTGAAGCGGGGGAGAGCACCGGGGAGCTGTTTTTT.

This chain links TRBV4-3 with TRBJ2-7, with unresolved D. CDR1 LGHNA and CDR2 YSLEER come from the germline V gene. Trimming took off 0 bases at V and 3 bases at J, with 9 bases between the two ends. The CDR3 covers 14 residues. The CDR3 loop is CASSQDPTGYEQYF. As DNA, the CDR3 is TGCGCCAGCAGCCAAGATCCGACGGGCTACGAGCAGTACTTC.

This clone was detected only a few times. V is TRBV25-1 and J is TRBJ2-5; no clear D. The ends were cut back, 5 bases at V and 3 bases at J, with 7 bases in the middle. CDR3 size: 12 residues. The V gene's germline CDR1 is MGHDK and CDR2 SYGVNS. CDR3 DNA sequence: TGTGCCAGCAGTAGTGGGGAAGAGACCCAGTACTTC. Translated, it gives CASSSGEETQYF.

The J gene is TRBJ2-1, the V gene TRBV15; D may be TRBD1 or TRBD2 (5 bases each). Between the trimmed V and J ends, which lost 3 bases and 6 bases, there was a span of 18 bases. Germline CDR1 LNHNV, CDR2 YYDKDF (reference sequence). This CDR3 has 16 amino acids. CDR3 loop: CATSSFRDPPANEQFF. The CDR3 DNA reads TGTGCCACCAGCAGCTTCCGGGACCCTCCCGCCAATGAGCAGTTCTTC.

A few counts support this clone. This chain joins TRBV11-2 and TRBJ2-5, with 9 bases identical to TRBD1. This CDR3 is 16 amino acids long. V gave up 3 bases and J gave up 0 bases; unmatched junction bases: 5. Germline V lookup: CDR1 SGHAT, CDR2 FQNNGV. The CDR3: CASSLAGTGHQETQYF. The CDR3 DNA follows: TGTGCCAGCAGCTTGGCTGGGACAGGGCACCAAGAGACCCAGTACTTC.

On this clone itself: This sample also contains other DNA sequences that code for the same CDR3. The rearrangement links TRBV6-6 to TRBJ1-1; perhaps TRBD1 as D (6 bases). The V gene's germline CDR1 is MNHNY and CDR2 SVGAGI (reference sequence). The CDR3 length is 14 residues. Trimming removed 0 bases at V and 3 bases at J, with 8 bases between. The CDR3 nucleotides read TGTGCCAGCAGTTACTCTGAGGGGGACACTGAAGCTTTCTTT. Protein sequence: CASSYSEGDTEAFF.

In this sample, this clone turned up a few times. The rearrangement joins TRBV19 to TRBJ1-2; D is unresolved. V lost 6 bases to trimming and J lost 2 bases, with 13 bases between them. The CDR3 is made up of 14 amino acids. Per germline, CDR1 LNHDA and CDR2 SQIVND (reference sequence). As DNA, the CDR3 is TGTGCCAGTAGCTCGGCGGGCAGGAACTATGGCTACACCTTC. Translated, it gives CASSSAGRNYGYTF.

The J gene is TRBJ2-1, the V gene TRBV2, with D maybe TRBD2 (6 bases). V shed 8 bases and J shed 0 bases, with 20 bases lying between them. The V gene's germline CDR1 is SNHLY and CDR2 FYNNEI. The CDR3 is made up of 17 amino acids. The DNA for the CDR3 is TGTGCCAGCCTCTTTAAGGGGACTGCGAGCTCCTACAATGAGCAGTTCTTC. Protein: CASLFKGTASSYNEQFF. The full variable domain, its missing parts supplied by reference TRBV2 and TRBJ2-1, is EPEVTQTPSHQVTQMGQEVILRCVPISNHLYFYWYRQILGQKVEFLVSFYNNEISEKSEIFDDQFSVERPDGSNFTLKIRSTKLEDSAMYFCASLFKGTASSYNEQFFGPGTRLTVL.

V usage is TRBV7-2 and J usage is TRBJ1-3; D ambiguous. Germline CDR1 reads SGHTA; CDR2 reads FQGNSA. The CDR3 loop spans 16 amino acids. Trimming removed 5 bases at V and 2 bases at J, with 16 bases between. The DNA for the CDR3 is TGTGCCAGCAGCACCAGCGAGCTCCCAGCTGGAAACACCATATATTTT. It specifies CASSTSELPAGNTIYF.

The chain employs TRBV13 and TRBJ1-4, with 7 bases that match TRBD1. Trimming removed 5 bases from V and 4 bases from J; junction bases left unmatched: 7. CDR3 size: 15 residues. The V gene's germline CDR1 is PRHDT and CDR2 FYEKMQ (reference sequence). CDR3 in amino acids: CASSINRGINEKLFF. The DNA of the CDR3 is TGTGCCAGCAGCATTAACAGGGGCATTAATGAAAAACTGTTTTTT.

The V gene is TRBV7-3, the J gene TRBJ2-3, with 12 positions matching TRBD1. This CDR3 contains 16 residues. Germline values: CDR1 SGHTA, CDR2 FQGTGA. Trimming removed 0 bases from V and 5 bases from J; junction bases left unmatched: 3. This chain's CDR3 is CASSLTGTGGGDTQYF. The CDR3 DNA sequence: TGTGCCAGCAGCTTAACAGGGACAGGGGGCGGAGATACGCAGTATTTT.

This clone was counted a few times. The chain is built from TRBV29-1 and TRBJ2-3, with D perhaps matching TRBD2 (6 bases). CDR1 is SQVTM, CDR2 ANQGSEA, per germline. V was clipped by 1 base and J by 6 bases, with 14 bases between them. The CDR3 consists of 14 residues. CDR3 protein: CSVEVAWEVDTQYF. Here the CDR3 DNA reads TGCAGCGTTGAAGTGGCATGGGAGGTCGATACGCAGTATTTT.

The CDR3 DNA sequence: TGTGCCAGCAGTTTAGGGGCTAGCGGGGGGGACGAGCAGTACTTC. The encoded protein is CASSLGASGGDEQYF. This rearrangement joins TRBV27 to TRBJ2-7; 12 positions agree with TRBD2. This CDR3 spans 15 amino acids. Germline lookup yields CDR1 MNHEY and CDR2 SMNVEV (reference sequence). Trimming took 2 bases from V and 5 from J; bases not matched to a gene: 4.

CDR3 DNA: TGTGCCAGCAGCGCCCCAGCTAGCGGGGGGCCCACAGATACGCAGTATTTT. Its translation is CASSAPASGGPTDTQYF. V gene TRBV9 combines with J gene TRBJ2-3, with 11 bases fitting TRBD2. Losses at the gene ends were 3 bases for V and 2 bases for J; bases not matched to a gene: 8. This CDR3 spans 17 amino acids. The V gene's germline CDR1 is SGDLS and CDR2 YYNGEE.

This clone was detected only a few times. This chain uses TRBV6-1 with TRBJ2-7; D is undetermined. This CDR3 comprises 14 residues. Germline-derived CDR1 and CDR2 are MNHNS and SASEGT. The V gene lost 1 base and the J gene lost 1 base, with 8 bases spanning the gap. This CDR3 is CASSEVVRSYEQYF. CDR3 coding DNA: TGTGCCAGCAGTGAAGTTGTCAGATCCTACGAGCAGTACTTC.

J is TRBJ2-7 and V is TRBV2, with 10 positions matching TRBD2. The V segment lost 2 bases and the J segment 7 bases; nucleotides outside the gene matches: 8. CDR3 length equals 15 residues. Germline values: CDR1 SNHLY, CDR2 FYNNEI. CDR3 protein: CASSERTSGVGEQYF. CDR3 nucleotide sequence: TGTGCCAGCAGTGAAAGGACTAGCGGTGTAGGGGAGCAGTACTTC.

The table lists this clone with a few counts. This rearrangement joins TRBV7-2 to TRBJ2-7, with a tentative D call TRBD1 (6 bases). Germline CDR1 SGHTA, CDR2 FQGNSA. Trimming removed 5 bases at V and 7 bases at J, with 9 bases between. CDR3 length equals 11 residues. CDR3 sequence reads: CASSQGWEQYF. The CDR3 DNA reads TGTGCCAGCAGCCAGGGGTGGGAGCAGTACTTC.

The chain's CDR3 is CASSAGTGGSKNYGYTF. The CDR3 DNA follows: TGTGCCAGCAGCGCCGGGACAGGGGGCAGTAAGAACTATGGCTACACCTTC. The rearrangement joins TRBV9 to TRBJ1-2; 12 bases line up with TRBD1. Germline V lookup: CDR1 SGDLS, CDR2 YYNGEE. V dropped 3 bases and J dropped 2; count of bases not matched to a gene: 8. The CDR3 spans 17 residues.

This clone was counted a few times. V usage is TRBV4-1 and J usage is TRBJ1-2; tentatively, D is TRBD1 (5 bases). Germline CDR1 and CDR2: MGHRA and YSYEKL. The CDR3 consists of 14 residues. Trimming pared 0 bases from V and 4 bases from J, leaving 9 bases between. The CDR3 region is CASSQDQGSYGYTF. DNA for the CDR3: TGCGCCAGCAGCCAAGATCAGGGCAGCTATGGCTACACCTTC.

This chain uses TRBV27 with TRBJ2-5; TRBD2 matches at 11 bases. This CDR3 spans 15 amino acids. In germline, CDR1 is MNHEY, CDR2 SMNVEV (reference sequence). V was clipped by 6 bases and J by 1 base; unmatched bases: 4. The CDR3 coding sequence is TGTGCCAGCAGAACTAGCGGGGGCCTCCAAGAGACCCAGTACTTC. Amino acid sequence: CASRTSGGLQETQYF.